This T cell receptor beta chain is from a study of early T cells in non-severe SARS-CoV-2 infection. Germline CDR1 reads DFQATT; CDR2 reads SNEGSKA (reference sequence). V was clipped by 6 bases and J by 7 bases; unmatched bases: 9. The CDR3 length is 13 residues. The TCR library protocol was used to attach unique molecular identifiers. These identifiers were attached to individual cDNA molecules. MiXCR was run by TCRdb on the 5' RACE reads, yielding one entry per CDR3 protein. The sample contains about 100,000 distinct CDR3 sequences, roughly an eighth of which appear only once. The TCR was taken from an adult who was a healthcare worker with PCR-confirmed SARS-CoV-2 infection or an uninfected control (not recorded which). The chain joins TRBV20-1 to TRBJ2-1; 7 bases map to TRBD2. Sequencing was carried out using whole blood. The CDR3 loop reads CSAKAGTGNEQFF. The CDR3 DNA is TGCAGTGCCAAAGCGGGGACGGGGAATGAGCAGTTCTTC.